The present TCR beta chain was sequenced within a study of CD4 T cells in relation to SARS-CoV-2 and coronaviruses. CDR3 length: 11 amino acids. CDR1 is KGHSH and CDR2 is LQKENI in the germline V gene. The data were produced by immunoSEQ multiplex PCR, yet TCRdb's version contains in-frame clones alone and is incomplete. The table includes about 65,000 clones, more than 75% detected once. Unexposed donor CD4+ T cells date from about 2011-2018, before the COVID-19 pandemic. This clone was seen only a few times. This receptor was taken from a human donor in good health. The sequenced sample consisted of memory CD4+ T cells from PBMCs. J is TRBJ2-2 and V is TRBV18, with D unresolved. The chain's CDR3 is CATWAGGELFF. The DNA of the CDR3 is TGTGCTACCTGGGCAGGCGGGGAGCTGTTTTTT.